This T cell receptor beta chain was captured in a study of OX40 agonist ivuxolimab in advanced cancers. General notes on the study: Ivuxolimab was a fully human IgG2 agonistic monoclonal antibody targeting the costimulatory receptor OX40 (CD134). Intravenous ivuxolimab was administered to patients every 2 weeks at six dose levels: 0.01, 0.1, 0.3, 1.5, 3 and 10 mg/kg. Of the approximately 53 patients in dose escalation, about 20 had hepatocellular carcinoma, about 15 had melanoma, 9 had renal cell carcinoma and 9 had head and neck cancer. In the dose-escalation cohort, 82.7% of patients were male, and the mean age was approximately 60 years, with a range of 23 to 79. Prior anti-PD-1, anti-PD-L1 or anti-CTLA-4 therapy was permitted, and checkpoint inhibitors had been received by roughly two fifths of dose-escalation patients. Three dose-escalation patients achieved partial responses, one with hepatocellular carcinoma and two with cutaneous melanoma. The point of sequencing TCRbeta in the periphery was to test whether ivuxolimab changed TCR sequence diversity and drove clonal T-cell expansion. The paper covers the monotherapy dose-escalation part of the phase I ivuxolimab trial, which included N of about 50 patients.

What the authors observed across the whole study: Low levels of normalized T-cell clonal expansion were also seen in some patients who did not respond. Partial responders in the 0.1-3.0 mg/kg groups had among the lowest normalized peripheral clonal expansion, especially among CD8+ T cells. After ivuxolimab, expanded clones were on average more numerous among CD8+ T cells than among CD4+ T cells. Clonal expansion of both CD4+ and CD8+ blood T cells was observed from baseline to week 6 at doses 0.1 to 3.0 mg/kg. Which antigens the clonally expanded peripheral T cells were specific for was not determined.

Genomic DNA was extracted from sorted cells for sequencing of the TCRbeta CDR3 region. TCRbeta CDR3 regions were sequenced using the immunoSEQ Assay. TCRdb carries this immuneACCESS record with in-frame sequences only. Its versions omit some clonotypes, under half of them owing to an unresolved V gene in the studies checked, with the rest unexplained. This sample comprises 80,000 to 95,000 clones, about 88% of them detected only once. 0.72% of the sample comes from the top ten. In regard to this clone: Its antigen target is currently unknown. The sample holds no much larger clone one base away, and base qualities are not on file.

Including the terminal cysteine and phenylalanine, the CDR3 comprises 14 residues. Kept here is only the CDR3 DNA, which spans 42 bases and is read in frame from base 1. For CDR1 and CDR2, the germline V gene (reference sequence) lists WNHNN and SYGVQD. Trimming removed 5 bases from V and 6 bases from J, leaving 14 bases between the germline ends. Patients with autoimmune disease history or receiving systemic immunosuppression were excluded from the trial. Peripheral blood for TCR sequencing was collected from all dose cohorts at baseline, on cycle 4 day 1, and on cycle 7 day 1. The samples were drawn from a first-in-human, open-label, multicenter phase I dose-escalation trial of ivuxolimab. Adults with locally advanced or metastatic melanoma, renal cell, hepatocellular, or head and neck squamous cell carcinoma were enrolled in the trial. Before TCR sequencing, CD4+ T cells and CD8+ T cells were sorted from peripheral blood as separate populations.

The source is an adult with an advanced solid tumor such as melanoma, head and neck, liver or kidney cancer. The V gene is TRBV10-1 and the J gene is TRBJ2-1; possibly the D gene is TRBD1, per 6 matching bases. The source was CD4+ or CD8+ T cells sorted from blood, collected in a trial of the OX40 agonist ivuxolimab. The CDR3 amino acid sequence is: CASSLNRVPNEQFF. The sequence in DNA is TGCGCCAGCAGTTTAAACAGGGTTCCCAATGAGCAGTTCTTC.